Each of the 15 T cell receptor beta chains below was sequenced from the same sample in a study of OX40 agonist ivuxolimab in advanced cancers. This table comes from immunoSEQ multiplex PCR, and its TCRdb copy is limited to in-frame clones, with some not included. The data hold over 50,000 clones, with 88% observed a single time. The sequencing here drew on CD4+ or CD8+ T cells sorted from blood, taken in a trial of the OX40 agonist ivuxolimab. These receptors originate from an adult with an advanced solid tumor such as melanoma, head and neck, liver or kidney cancer.

This clone was counted only a few times. The chain recombines TRBV28 with TRBJ1-6, with 11 bases identical to TRBD1. The germline gives CDR1 MDHEN, CDR2 SYDVKM. The CDR3 has 14 residues. Unmatched junction bases numbered 2, after V lost 4 bases and J lost 9 bases. The DNA of the CDR3 is TGTGCCAGCAGTTCCGGGACAGGGGGTTCACCCCTCCACTTT. It yields the protein CASSSGTGGSPLHF. The variable domain in full, with the rest retrieved from reference TRBV28 and TRBJ1-6, is DVKVTQSSRYLVKRTGEKVFLECVQDMDHENMFWYRQDPGLGLRLIYFSYDVKMKEKGDIPEGYSVSREKKERFSLILESASTNQTSMYLCASSSGTGGSPLHFGNGTRLTVT.

The chain recombines TRBV21-1 with TRBJ2-1. TRBV21-1 is an annotated pseudogene. The CDR3 contains 14 residues. The chain's CDR3 is CASSKDSGLDEQFF. The CDR3 coding sequence is TGTGCCAGCAGCAAAGATTCGGGCTTAGATGAGCAGTTCTTC.

The chain joins TRBV11-2 to TRBJ1-1; no reliable D call. The CDR3 has 13 residues. Germline V gene data show CDR1 as SGHAT and CDR2 as FQNNGV. V was trimmed by 6 bases and J by 4 bases, leaving 12 bases between them. This CDR3 is CASRGQLGTEAFF. The CDR3 nucleotides read TGTGCCAGCAGGGGTCAATTGGGCACTGAAGCTTTCTTT.

This sequence joins TRBV19 and TRBJ1-2; D ambiguous. Germline assignment: CDR1 LNHDA and CDR2 SQIVND (reference sequence). The CDR3 length is 16 residues. Trimming stripped 5 bases from V and 1 base from J, with 17 bases between. The CDR3 DNA reads TGTGCCAGTAGTTCGGGCATCGTCGCCATTAACTATGGCTACACCTTC. Its protein is CASSSGIVAINYGYTF.

The CDR3 DNA sequence: TGTGCCAGTAGTGTCAGACAGGGCTCCTACGAGCAGTACTTC. This encodes CASSVRQGSYEQYF. The rearrangement uses TRBV19 and TRBJ2-7; 7 nucleotides align to TRBD1. V shed 5 bases and J 0 bases; nucleotides not matched to a gene: 4. The length of the CDR3 is 14 residues. Germline CDR1 LNHDA, CDR2 SQIVND (reference sequence).

V gene TRBV28 combines with J gene TRBJ1-5; 8 bases align to TRBD1. This CDR3 spans 21 amino acids. From germline, CDR1 is MDHEN and CDR2 SYDVKM. J lost 6 bases, V lost 3 bases, and 25 bases had no gene match. CDR3 in amino acids: CASSFRYSRQGALKGSQPQHF. Written as DNA, the CDR3 is TGTGCCAGCAGTTTCAGATATAGTCGGCAGGGGGCCCTAAAAGGAAGTCAGCCCCAGCATTTT.

This chain connects TRBV6-5 to TRBJ2-3; 7 bases map to TRBD1. The CDR3 spans 14 residues. V was clipped by 6 bases and J by 0 bases; unmatched bases: 3. CDR1 and CDR2 from the germline V gene are MNHEY and SVGAGI. The CDR3 is CASRQTGSTDTQYF. The CDR3 nucleotides are TGTGCCAGCAGACAGACAGGGAGCACAGATACGCAGTATTTT.

This chain uses TRBV30 with TRBJ2-1, with D maybe TRBD2 (6 bases). The germline gives CDR1 GTSNPN, CDR2 SVGIG (reference sequence). V lost 0 bases to trimming and J lost 12 bases, with 15 bases between them. CDR3 length equals 13 residues. The CDR3 is CAWSVFPGVGQFF. The CDR3 nucleotides are TGTGCCTGGAGTGTATTCCCGGGAGTAGGGCAGTTCTTC.

V gene TRBV5-5 combines with J gene TRBJ2-7; either TRBD1 or TRBD2 may fit D (5 bases each). The CDR3 extends over 14 amino acids. Per germline, CDR1 SGHKS and CDR2 YYEKEE (reference sequence). V was pared by 4 bases and J by 4 bases, with 15 bases between. CDR3 nucleotides: TGTGCCAGCAGCGTCACGGGGACGGGGTACGAGCAGTACTTC. It encodes CASSVTGTGYEQYF.

This sequence joins TRBV7-3 and TRBJ1-6; perhaps TRBD1 as D (5 bases). The CDR3 sequence is 14 residues long. Trimming cost V 3 bases and J 6 bases, with 9 bases left between them. Germline V gene sequence: CDR1 SGHTA, CDR2 FQGTGA. The CDR3: CASSFQGTNSPLHF. CDR3 bases: TGTGCCAGCAGCTTCCAGGGTACTAATTCACCCCTCCACTTT.

V and J are TRBV28 and TRBJ1-5, with a possible D match to TRBD1 (6 bases). The CDR3 has 15 residues. V shed 6 bases and J shed 4 bases, with 16 bases lying between them. Germline lookup yields CDR1 MDHEN and CDR2 SYDVKM. The CDR3 DNA is TGTGCCAGCAGCAAAGGGGGGGCCCCTAATCAGCCCCAGCATTTT. Translation gives CASSKGGAPNQPQHF.

This chain links TRBV11-3 with TRBJ2-7; the match to TRBD1 covers 9 bases. This CDR3 comprises 14 residues. V dropped 6 bases and J dropped 4; count of bases not matched to a gene: 7. Germline loops: CDR1 SGHNT, CDR2 YENEEA. CDR3 amino acids: CASSPGTGNYEQYF. The CDR3 DNA reads TGTGCCAGCAGTCCCGGGACAGGGAATTACGAGCAGTACTTC.

This clone was seen only a few times. The J gene is TRBJ2-7, the V gene TRBV5-1; D is unclear. CDR1 SGHRS and CDR2 YFSETQ come from the germline V gene. The CDR3 runs to 12 residues. V was cut by 0 bases and J by 3 bases, with 4 bases left in between. The CDR3 DNA follows: TGCGCCAGCAGCTTGGTTAGCTACGAGCAGTACTTC. Protein: CASSLVSYEQYF.

The rearrangement uses TRBV9 and TRBJ2-1, with D possibly TRBD2 on 6 matching bases. The V end lost 3 bases, the J end lost 0 bases, and 22 bases lay between the germline ends. The CDR3 has 19 amino acids. Germline CDR1 SGDLS, CDR2 YYNGEE. This CDR3 reads CASSAGGGQKGFSYNEQFF. As DNA, the CDR3 is TGTGCCAGCAGCGCCGGAGGAGGGCAGAAAGGGTTCTCCTACAATGAGCAGTTCTTC.

V is TRBV18 and J is TRBJ1-4; D is unresolved. The CDR3 extends over 13 amino acids. In germline, CDR1 is KGHSH, CDR2 LQKENI. Trimming took off 6 bases at V and 8 bases at J, with 13 bases between the two ends. The CDR3 is CASSPDHGEKLFF. CDR3 DNA: TGTGCCAGCTCGCCAGACCACGGCGAAAAACTGTTTTTT.